The T cell receptor beta chain under discussion was sequenced for a study of cytomegalovirus exposure and HLA in healthy donors. The PCR had 60 Vbeta and 13 Jbeta primers. TCRdb's table, derived via immunoSEQ multiplex PCR, lists solely in-frame clones and lacks some. The sample's table shows around 35,000 clones. V was pared by 7 bases and J by 5 bases, with 14 bases between. This CDR3 has 13 residues. The germline gives CDR1 ENHRY, CDR2 SYGVKD. The sequenced sample was PBMCs. The source is a woman between 35 and 50 years old in good health and CMV-seropositive. The V call is TRBV10-3, the J call TRBJ2-5; possibly TRBD2 for D (6 bases). The DNA for the CDR3 is TGTGCCATCAAGAAGGGAGGAGAGGAGACCCAGTACTTC. Amino acids: CAIKKGGEETQYF.